Sequencing of this T cell receptor (beta chain) was carried out in a study of OX40 agonist ivuxolimab in advanced cancers. Using immunoSEQ multiplex PCR, the repertoire was profiled, and TCRdb retains in-frame clones only, with some absent. The top ten hold roughly 7.4% of the sample, which has 70,000 to 95,000 clones, 75% to 95% seen once. The ends were cut back, 1 base at V and 1 base at J, with 2 bases in the middle. Germline CDR1 is SGDLS and CDR2 is YYNGEE. The CDR3 contains 13 residues. Blood was sampled at baseline, cycle 4 day 1, and cycle 7 day 1. This rearrangement joins TRBV9 to TRBJ2-2, with D uncertain. Sequencing used CD4+ or CD8+ T cells sorted from blood, obtained in a trial of the OX40 agonist ivuxolimab. The receptor comes from an adult with an advanced solid tumor such as melanoma, head and neck, liver or kidney cancer. CDR3 loop: CASSVRNTGELFF. CDR3 DNA sequence: TGTGCCAGCAGCGTACGGAACACCGGGGAGCTGTTTTTT.